The rows below give T cell receptor beta chains drawn from one sample of a study of PD-1 blockade in classical Hodgkin lymphoma. The data were produced by immunoSEQ multiplex PCR, yet TCRdb's version contains in-frame clones alone and is incomplete. The sample records about 41,000 clones, roughly 69% being singletons. The input for sequencing was peripheral blood mononuclear cells (PBMCs), taken before the fourth cycle of nivolumab. The origin of the receptors is a human donor with classical Hodgkin lymphoma. Both conserved end residues are trimmed from each CDR3. Each record gives: CDR3 length, J gene, V gene, CDR3 protein.

>14|TRBJ2-3|TRBV29-1
SVDEVLRGSTDTQY
>12|TRBJ2-7|TRBV7-8
AGSDLGTDYEQY
>15|TRBJ2-7|TRBV6-1
ASSVLPGTAFPYEQY
>10|TRBJ2-7|TRBV7-9
ASSPGAYEQY
>9|TRBJ2-1|TRBV19
ASWDYNEQF
>12|TRBJ1-1|TRBV7-9
ASSSQGASTEAF
>13|TRBJ2-3|TRBV5-4
ASSRTAASGWLQY
>13|TRBJ2-2|TRBV6-5
ASSYPSGVTGELF
>12|TRBJ2-3|TRBV27
ASRHGTSTDTQY
>11|TRBJ2-1|TRBV4-1
ASSQPGGDEQF
>10|TRBJ2-1|TRBV7-9
ASSMGYNEQF
>11|TRBJ1-3|TRBV6-6
ASSYSGGNTIY
>13|TRBJ1-4|TRBV13
ASSPPGTGNEKLF
>12|TRBJ2-7|TRBV13
ASSFGQSSYEQY
>12|TRBJ2-1|TRBV4-3
ASSGLSLYNEQF
>16|TRBJ1-6|TRBV27
ASSLGIAGQDYYSPLH
>13|TRBJ1-2|TRBV27
ASSLFSTGQDGYT
>13|TRBJ1-4|TRBV7-9
ASSFSSGDGEKLF
>13|TRBJ2-1|TRBV27
ASSLGEPSYNEQF
>15|TRBJ2-3|TRBV27
ASSLLGRGGIADTQY
>12|TRBJ2-1|TRBV11-1
ASGTVSGFHEQF
>12|TRBJ2-2|TRBV19
AVRGRVGPGELF
>13|TRBJ2-7|TRBV7-2
ASRQTSGGAYEQY
>14|TRBJ2-7|TRBV10-3
AISEYLAGGPGEQY
>12|TRBJ2-7|TRBV6-5
ASSYSAVDYEQY
>15|TRBJ1-1|TRBV30
AWSVRGAELGNTEAF
>12|TRBJ2-7|TRBV7-9
ASSSDWTPYEQY